This T cell receptor beta chain was captured in a study of blood T cell repertoires in COVID-19. About the study: Spain, Italy and the United States supplied samples that represented acute and convalescent COVID-19. PBMCs, B-cell-depleted T cells, or T cells were the source of the cDNA or gDNA that made up the material.

Under the authors' procedure: Researchers report that nucleated cell counts were estimated from reference gene primer amplification. Profiled with immunoSEQ multiplex PCR; TCRdb holds only in-frame clones, not every one. V and J calls and clone size are given by that table; D and trimming were obtained from the DNA. This sample has about 360,000 clones, with approximately 86% found just once. Concerning this clone: The same CDR3 can be traced to other DNA sequences in this sample.

Seattle participants joined during active infection and were tracked over time. This receptor was taken from a woman aged 60-70 years with COVID-19, enrolled during active disease. Sequencing used peripheral blood.

The CDR3 loop is CAWSSGPSNQPQHF. CDR3 coding DNA: TGTGCCTGGAGTTCAGGGCCTAGCAATCAGCCCCAGCATTTT. The rearrangement joins TRBV30 to TRBJ1-5; tentative D call: TRBD1 (5 bases). V dropped 2 bases and J dropped 0 bases, with 8 bases sitting between them. CDR3 size: 14 residues. The germline gives CDR1 GTSNPN, CDR2 SVGIG (reference sequence).